This T cell receptor beta chain was observed in a study of blood T cell repertoires in COVID-19. About the study: Samples came from the United States, Italy and Spain, spanning acute and convalescent COVID-19. PBMCs, B-cell-depleted T cells, or T cells provided the cDNA or gDNA that made up the material.

In the original analysis: Amplification of reference gene primers was used by the study to estimate nucleated cell counts. Measured with immunoSEQ multiplex PCR; TCRdb has only the in-frame clones, and not every one. V and J calls plus clone size are reproduced from that table; the DNA served to infer D and trimming. The table lists 120,000 to 150,000 clones, 85% to 90% of them singletons, with 30% to 45% in the top ten. The V segment lost 6 bases and the J segment 2 bases; nucleotides outside the gene matches: 7. Germline lookup yields CDR1 SGHRS and CDR2 YFSETQ. This CDR3 comprises 14 residues. This clonotype originated in a man between 45 and 60 years old who had recovered from COVID-19. The chain links TRBV5-1 to TRBJ1-2; 7 bases map to TRBD1. Sequencing was carried out using peripheral blood. CDR3 bases: TGCGCCAGCACTAGAGGGACAGCAAACTATGGCTACACCTTC. This codes for CASTRGTANYGYTF.